A selection of T cell receptor beta chains follows, all from one sample in a study of T cells after yellow fever vaccination. TCRdb reanalysed the 5' RACE reads using MiXCR and keeps one entry per CDR3 protein. The sample has about 330,000 distinct CDR3 sequences, about 4% seen once. Source: PBMCs, taken 5 days after the yellow fever booster vaccination. The source of these receptors is a man between 18 and 35 years old who received the YFV17D yellow fever vaccine. The CDR3 runs from the conserved cysteine through the conserved F or W. The order of the fields is clone size, V gene, CDR3 length, D gene, J gene, CDR3 DNA, CDR3 protein. D genes are given only for firm matches. Clone size is shown for a subset of rows, as once, few, many or a class of expanded clone.

-,TRBV3-1,11,TRBD2,TRBJ2-5,TGTGCCAGCAGCCACGGGAGGACGGAGTACTTC,CASSHGRTEYF
-,TRBV12-3/TRBV12-4,14,-,TRBJ2-2,TGTGCCAGCAGTCAGGGACTGGGGATCGGGGAGCTGTTTTTT,CASSQGLGIGELFF
many,TRBV20-1,14,-,TRBJ1-5,TGCAGTGCTAGCTCAGTCAGTAGCAATCAGCCCCAGCATTTT,CSASSVSSNQPQHF
few,TRBV5-1,15,TRBD1,TRBJ2-7,TGCGCCAGCAGCTTGGGGGGACAGGGGGCGAGAGAGCAGTACTTC,CASSLGGQGAREQYF
-,TRBV20-1,13,-,TRBJ1-5,TGCAGTGCTAGGCCGCAGGGAAATCAGCCCCAGCATTTT,CSARPQGNQPQHF
-,TRBV12-3/TRBV12-4,14,TRBD2,TRBJ2-1,TGTGCCAGCAGCAGACTAGCGGGGAATAATGAGCAGTTCTTC,CASSRLAGNNEQFF
few,TRBV25-1,12,-,TRBJ1-5,TGTGCCAGCAGTGAATATGGGCAGCCCCAGCATTTT,CASSEYGQPQHF
-,TRBV4-3,17,TRBD1,TRBJ1-6,TGCGCCAGCAGCCAATCGGGACAGTCTAGAGGGGTATCACCCCTCCACTTT,CASSQSGQSRGVSPLHF
-,TRBV2,14,TRBD1,TRBJ2-3,TGTGCCAGCAGTTACCAGACAGGGTCGGATACGCAGTATTTT,CASSYQTGSDTQYF
-,TRBV19,15,-,TRBJ1-2,TGTGCCAGTAGGATCGGGACATATTCTAACTATGGCTACACCTTC,CASRIGTYSNYGYTF
many,TRBV7-2,15,TRBD1,TRBJ2-5,TGTGCCAGCAGCTTCAATCAGGGGGCGCATGAGACCCAGTACTTC,CASSFNQGAHETQYF
few,TRBV5-6,14,-,TRBJ1-2,TGTGCCAGCAGCTTCGGGGCAGCCTTTGGTGGCTACACCTTC,CASSFGAAFGGYTF
-,TRBV3-1,13,-,TRBJ1-1,TGTGCCAGCAGCCAGGCCGGTGGGGTTGAAGCTTTCTTT,CASSQAGGVEAFF
-,TRBV27,15,TRBD1,TRBJ1-2,TGTGCCAGCAGTTTGGGCCTCGGGGGGACAGATGGCTACACCTTC,CASSLGLGGTDGYTF
few,TRBV19,15,TRBD1,TRBJ1-1,TGTGCCAGTAGTAGACCGGGACAGGGAAGGACTGAAGCTTTCTTT,CASSRPGQGRTEAFF
-,TRBV20-1,16,-,TRBJ2-6,TGCAGTGCTAGAGTCTGGGGGCGGTCTGGGGCCAACGTCCTGACTTTC,CSARVWGRSGANVLTF
few,TRBV15,12,-,TRBJ2-1,TGTGCCACCAGCAGTCTGGCGGGCGAGCAGTTCTTC,CATSSLAGEQFF
-,TRBV18,15,-,TRBJ1-3,TGTGCCAGCTCACTGAGTTATGGCTCTGGAAACACCATATATTTT,CASSLSYGSGNTIYF
-,TRBV4-3,21,TRBD1,TRBJ1-5,TGCGCCAGCAGCCAAGAAGTACTCCGGGACAGGGGATTGGGGCGCAATCAGCCCCAGCATTTT,CASSQEVLRDRGLGRNQPQHF
few,TRBV14,17,-,TRBJ2-3,TGTGCCAGCAGCCAAGATATCTTTGCCGGAACCATAGATACGCAGTATTTT,CASSQDIFAGTIDTQYF
many,TRBV29-1,14,TRBD2,TRBJ2-1,TGCAGCTTGACTAGCCCTAGCTCCTACAATGAGCAGTTCTTC,CSLTSPSSYNEQFF
few,TRBV6-5,15,TRBD2,TRBJ2-2,TGTGCCAGCAGTTACGGGACTAGCCTCACCGGGGAGCTGTTTTTT,CASSYGTSLTGELFF
few,TRBV5-1,15,TRBD1,TRBJ2-1,TGCGCCAGCAGCCCTGGGACAGGGGATTTGGGTGAGCAGTTCTTC,CASSPGTGDLGEQFF
-,TRBV6-1,14,-,TRBJ2-7,TGTGCCAGCACCTCAAGGGTGGGGACCTACGAGCAGTACTTC,CASTSRVGTYEQYF
-,TRBV4-3,15,-,TRBJ2-7,TGCGCCAGCAGCCAAGAAAAGTGGGGGGCCTACGAGCAGTACTTC,CASSQEKWGAYEQYF
-,TRBV20-1,11,-,TRBJ1-1,TGCAGTGCACGTCACAACACTGAAGCTTTCTTT,CSARHNTEAFF
many,TRBV6-5,17,TRBD2,TRBJ2-1,TGTGCCAGCAGTTACAGTCTGGCGGGGGGCACCTACAATGAGCAGTTCTTC,CASSYSLAGGTYNEQFF
few,TRBV6-5,13,-,TRBJ2-7,TGTGCCAGCAGTTACGGGGTCTATGGCGAGCAGTACTTC,CASSYGVYGEQYF
few,TRBV5-1,16,-,TRBJ2-7,TGCGCCAGCAGCTTGGAAAATACTGGGACACCCTACGAGCAGTACTTC,CASSLENTGTPYEQYF
-,TRBV3-1,17,TRBD2,TRBJ2-5,TGTGCCAGCAGCCATTGGACTAGCGGGGATAAGGGACAGACCCAGTACTTC,CASSHWTSGDKGQTQYF
few,TRBV20-1,13,TRBD2,TRBJ2-5,TGCAGTCGGCCGGGGGGATCCGGAGAGACCCAGTACTTC,CSRPGGSGETQYF
few,TRBV24-1,14,-,TRBJ2-5,TGTGCCACCAGTGCCGAAACAGGGCAAGAGACCCAGTACTTC,CATSAETGQETQYF
few,TRBV9,15,-,TRBJ1-1,TGTGCCAGCAGCGTTAGGCAGGGAGGGTTAACTGAAGCTTTCTTT,CASSVRQGGLTEAFF
many,TRBV28,12,-,TRBJ2-3,TGTGCCAGCACCAGCTTCACAGATACGCAGTATTTT,CASTSFTDTQYF
-,TRBV11-1,14,-,TRBJ1-2,TGTGCCAGCAGACGCCGGGACCACGGGTATGGCTACACCTTC,CASRRRDHGYGYTF
few,TRBV18,14,TRBD2,TRBJ2-7,TGTGCCAGCTCACCAGTCCAGCGGGGGTACGAGCAGTACTTC,CASSPVQRGYEQYF
few,TRBV2,14,-,TRBJ2-3,TGTGCCAGCAAGTCGAGGGCTACCACAGATACGCAGTATTTT,CASKSRATTDTQYF
-,TRBV3-1,13,-,TRBJ1-1,TGTGCCAGCAGCCAAGGAGGACGCGGTAACGCTTTCTTT,CASSQGGRGNAFF
few,TRBV5-3,12,-,TRBJ1-5,TGTGCCAGAAGCCTAGGCAATCAGCCCCAGCATTTT,CARSLGNQPQHF
many,TRBV6-2/TRBV6-3,17,-,TRBJ2-3,TGTGCCAGCAGTTACTCGACAGCGGTCCAGGACGCAGATACGCAGTATTTT,CASSYSTAVQDADTQYF
-,TRBV20-1,16,TRBD1,TRBJ1-2,TGCAGTGCTAGAGTCGGACAGGGAGTCGGTAACTATGGCTACACCTTC,CSARVGQGVGNYGYTF
few,TRBV20-1,12,-,TRBJ2-7,TGCAGTGCTAGTGCCGCGATCCACGAGCAGTACTTC,CSASAAIHEQYF
many,TRBV30,15,-,TRBJ2-4,TGTGCCTGGAGTGTACTAGGCGGCGTCCTTTCGCTTCAGTACTTC,CAWSVLGGVLSLQYF
-,TRBV7-9,14,-,TRBJ1-5,TGTGCCAGCAGCCCAGCCAATAGCAATCAGCCCCAGCATTTT,CASSPANSNQPQHF